Listed below are T cell receptor beta chains from one sample, sequenced in a study of post-analysis software for immune sequencing data. MiXCR, applied by TCRdb to the PCR reads, yields one record per CDR3 protein. This sample has hundreds of thousands of distinct CDR3 sequences, with roughly a third found just once. The sequenced sample consisted of blood. The receptors here all came from a girl aged 10 to 17 with multiple sclerosis. The CDR3 runs from the conserved cysteine through the conserved F or W. The D gene is left open where the match is weak. Rows give clone size only sometimes, using once, few, many, or a class for an expanded clone.

size: few
V: TRBV6-5
length: 15
J: TRBJ1-4
D: NA
CDR3: CASSPGDRPSEKLFF
DNA: TGTGCCAGCAGTCCCGGCGACAGGCCGAGTGAAAAACTGTTTTTT

size: many
V: TRBV20-1
length: 14
J: TRBJ2-7
D: TRBD2
CDR3: CSASRAGGLYEQYF
DNA: TGCAGTGCTAGTCGAGCGGGAGGGCTCTACGAGCAGTACTTC

size: once
V: TRBV6-5
length: 13
J: TRBJ2-1
D: NA
CDR3: CASSQFGGNEQFF
DNA: TGTGCCAGCAGTCAATTTGGGGGCAATGAGCAGTTCTTC

size: many
V: TRBV20-1
length: 13
J: TRBJ1-5
D: NA
CDR3: CSARRDSNQPQHF
DNA: TGCAGTGCTCGCAGGGATAGCAATCAGCCCCAGCATTTT

size: NA
V: TRBV29-1
length: 11
J: TRBJ1-1
D: NA
CDR3: CSGDRDTEAFF
DNA: TGCAGCGGAGACAGAGACACTGAAGCTTTCTTT

size: NA
V: TRBV6-5
length: 15
J: TRBJ2-5
D: TRBD1
CDR3: CASSSGGQGRGTQYF
DNA: TGTGCCAGCAGTTCCGGAGGACAGGGACGTGGGACCCAGTACTTC

size: NA
V: TRBV18
length: 14
J: TRBJ1-2
D: TRBD1
CDR3: CANPPGQGASGYTF
DNA: TGTGCCAACCCCCCGGGACAGGGGGCTTCTGGCTACACCTTC

size: many
V: TRBV29-1
length: 13
J: TRBJ1-5
D: NA
CDR3: CSVGEGGNQPQHF
DNA: TGCAGCGTTGGAGAGGGGGGAAATCAGCCCCAGCATTTT

size: NA
V: TRBV6-2/TRBV6-3
length: 13
J: TRBJ2-7
D: TRBD1
CDR3: CASGTGESYEQYF
DNA: TGTGCCAGCGGGACAGGGGAGTCCTACGAGCAGTACTTC

size: many
V: TRBV6-1
length: 15
J: TRBJ2-7
D: NA
CDR3: CASSEVGGSSYEQYF
DNA: TGTGCCAGCAGTGAAGTGGGAGGTAGCTCCTACGAGCAGTACTTC

size: NA
V: TRBV2
length: 16
J: TRBJ2-2
D: NA
CDR3: CASTRSRLANTGELFF
DNA: TGTGCCAGCACTCGGAGTCGACTAGCGAACACCGGGGAGCTGTTTTTT

size: NA
V: TRBV4-1
length: 15
J: TRBJ2-3
D: NA
CDR3: CASSQAGAGTDTQYF
DNA: TGCGCCAGCAGCCAAGCGGGGGCCGGCACAGATACGCAGTATTTT